Below, one T cell receptor beta chain is given with its context. This sample stems from a study of blood T cell repertoires in COVID-19. Study information: The samples span acute and convalescent COVID-19 from the United States, Italy and Spain. PBMCs, B-cell-depleted T cells, or T cells provided the cDNA or gDNA that made up the material.

Study processing details: Estimated nucleated cell counts came from reference gene primer amplification. Some clones are missing from TCRdb's copy, which holds only in-frame ones; the method was immunoSEQ multiplex PCR. V and J calls and clone size follow that table, whereas D and trimming were derived from the DNA. Among more than 250,000 clones listed, approximately 85% were seen once. Germline values: CDR1 SGHNT, CDR2 YYREEE (reference sequence). CDR3 length: 16 amino acids. The V gene lost 4 bases and the J gene lost 4 bases, with 20 bases spanning the gap. The J gene is TRBJ1-2, the V gene TRBV5-4; no clear D. Sequences were obtained from peripheral blood. The clonotype was recovered from a man in his fifties with active or convalescent COVID-19. CDR3 protein: CASSPGTALASYGYTF. CDR3 DNA sequence: TGTGCCAGCAGCCCCGGAACTGCCCTGGCTAGCTATGGCTACACCTTC.